The 6 T cell receptor beta chains presented below share a single source sample, sequenced in a study of T cell changes during pregnancy in multiple sclerosis. The table came from immunoSEQ multiplex PCR; TCRdb's copy has only in-frame clones and leaves some out. This table has 100,000 or so clones, approximately 94% appearing once. This sample comprised peripheral blood, obtained before pregnancy. The source is a female donor with multiple sclerosis, enrolled in a pregnancy study.

This clone came up once. The chain recombines TRBV29-1 with TRBJ2-7, with TRBD1 as a possible D gene (5 bases). Germline CDR1 SQVTM, CDR2 ANQGSEA. V dropped 7 bases and J dropped 2 bases, with 12 bases sitting between them. The CDR3 is made up of 12 amino acids. The CDR3 is CSGGPHAYEQYF. The DNA of the CDR3 is TGCAGCGGGGGCCCCCACGCCTACGAGCAGTACTTC.

The chain uses TRBV7-6 and TRBJ1-1, with D perhaps matching TRBD1 (6 bases). Germline V gene data show CDR1 as SGHVS and CDR2 as FNYEAQ. Between the trimmed V and J ends, which lost 5 bases and 2 bases, there was a span of 9 bases. The length of the CDR3 is 13 residues. CDR3 coding DNA: TGTGCCAGCAGCGCACAGGGTAACACTGAAGCTTTCTTT. This encodes CASSAQGNTEAFF. Variable domain in full (rest from reference TRBV7-6 and TRBJ1-1): GAGVSQSPRYKVTKRGQDVALRCDPISGHVSLYWYRQALGQGPEFLTYFNYEAQQDKSGLPNDRFSAERPEGSISTLTIQRTEQRDSAMYRCASSAQGNTEAFFGQGTRLTVV.

This clone was recorded once. The V gene is TRBV5-1, the J gene TRBJ1-2; D not resolved. CDR1 is SGHRS and CDR2 is YFSETQ in the germline V gene. The CDR3 length is 14 residues. V lost 0 bases, J lost 6 bases, and 12 bases lay in between. DNA of the CDR3: TGCGCCAGCAGCTTGGTCTCCGGGAGGGATGGCTACACCTTC. This sequence encodes CASSLVSGRDGYTF.

The genes are TRBV5-1 and TRBJ2-3, with TRBD2 matching over 8 bases. V lost 4 bases and J lost 4; bases outside the gene matches: 11. The CDR3 length is 16 residues. In germline, CDR1 is SGHRS, CDR2 YFSETQ. The DNA for the CDR3 is TGCGCCAGCAGCGCGCAGGTGCGGGAGGTCGCAGATACGCAGTATTTT. Translating gives CASSAQVREVADTQYF.

The chain has TRBV28 and TRBJ1-2, with TRBD1 identical over 10 bases. CDR1 MDHEN and CDR2 SYDVKM come from the germline V gene. CDR3 length equals 17 residues. J gave up 2 bases and V 5 bases, and 11 bases lay outside the gene matches. For the CDR3, the DNA is TGTGCCAGCAGTCCGCCGGGACAGGGGAGGGGAAACTATGGCTACACCTTC. It is translated as CASSPPGQGRGNYGYTF.

The V gene is TRBV4-1, the J gene TRBJ1-1, with TRBD1 matching 10 bases. This CDR3 has 17 amino acids. Germline V gene data show CDR1 as MGHRA and CDR2 as YSYEKL. V dropped 3 bases and J dropped 0; count of bases not matched to a gene: 7. This CDR3 reads CASSHRQGAEVNTEAFF. DNA of the CDR3: TGCGCCAGCAGCCACCGACAGGGGGCGGAGGTGAACACTGAAGCTTTCTTT.